Below are 26 T cell receptor beta chains sequenced from a single sample in a study of cytomegalovirus exposure and HLA in healthy donors. The primer mix had 60 Vbeta and 13 Jbeta primers. Using immunoSEQ multiplex PCR, the repertoire was profiled, and TCRdb retains in-frame clones only, with some absent. The profile covers 70,000 to 80,000 clones, with 82% appearing a single time and under 2.5% taken by the ten largest. The sample was PBMCs. These receptors all come from a man aged 18 to 30 in good health and CMV-seronegative.

CDR3 DNA: TGTGCCAGCAGCGGTCAATTCTCTGGAAACACCATATATTTT. Translation gives CASSGQFSGNTIYF. This chain connects TRBV9 to TRBJ1-3; no firm D call. CDR1 SGDLS and CDR2 YYNGEE come from the germline V gene. This CDR3 comprises 14 residues. Trimming cost V 3 bases and J 0 bases, with 7 bases left between them.

The chain uses TRBV5-1 and TRBJ2-7; D is perhaps TRBD1 (5 bases). V lost 5 bases, J lost 6 bases, and 15 bases lay in between. Germline CDR1 is SGHRS and CDR2 is YFSETQ. The CDR3 totals 13 residues. The CDR3 sequence is CASSDRPDFEQYF. In DNA form, the CDR3 reads TGCGCCAGCAGTGACAGACCTGATTTCGAGCAGTACTTC.

V usage is TRBV4-2 and J usage is TRBJ2-5, with TRBD2 as a possible D gene (6 bases). Germline lookup yields CDR1 LGHNA and CDR2 YNFKEQ. Trimming cost V 0 bases and J 4 bases, with 18 bases left between them. The CDR3 sequence is 17 residues long. The CDR3 loop reads CASSQDMRGGQGETQYF. The DNA for the CDR3 is TGTGCCAGCAGCCAAGATATGCGGGGAGGCCAAGGAGAGACCCAGTACTTC.

This rearrangement joins TRBV7-9 to TRBJ2-1, with 10 nucleotides matching TRBD2. Per germline, CDR1 SEHNR and CDR2 FQNEAQ (reference sequence). Unmatched junction bases numbered 4, after V lost 1 base and J lost 4 bases. This CDR3 comprises 16 residues. The CDR3 here is CASSLELAGAYNEQFF. The DNA for the CDR3 is TGTGCCAGCAGCTTAGAGCTAGCGGGAGCATACAATGAGCAGTTCTTC.

This clone was recorded only once. The rearrangement uses TRBV4-1 and TRBJ2-3; perhaps TRBD2 as D (5 bases). Germline CDR1 and CDR2: MGHRA and YSYEKL. V gave up 3 bases and J gave up 5 bases, with 24 bases separating them. CDR3 length: 18 amino acids. CDR3 in amino acids: CASSHGGDFSMVQDTQYF. CDR3 coding DNA: TGCGCCAGCAGCCACGGAGGCGACTTCTCTATGGTACAAGATACGCAGTATTTT.

In its sample, this clone was seen a few times. The chain combines TRBV10-3 with TRBJ1-4, with 8 bases that match TRBD1. The CDR3 is 13 residues long. Germline V lookup: CDR1 ENHRY, CDR2 SYGVKD. V dropped 10 bases and J dropped 6; count of bases not matched to a gene: 7. CDR3 protein: CATGTGGDEKLFF. DNA for the CDR3: TGTGCCACAGGAACAGGGGGGGATGAAAAACTGTTTTTT.

This chain joins TRBV7-9 and TRBJ1-1, with D perhaps TRBD1 (5 bases). This CDR3 has 16 amino acids. V lost 7 bases and J 4 bases, leaving 22 bases between the germline ends. Germline assignment: CDR1 SEHNR and CDR2 FQNEAQ (reference sequence). DNA of the CDR3: TGTGCCAGCACCTTCGTTGGCCCGGGAGGGACCACTGAAGCTTTCTTT. Protein product: CASTFVGPGGTTEAFF.

The chain joins TRBV4-1 to TRBJ2-1; 10 bases align to TRBD2. Germline values: CDR1 MGHRA, CDR2 YSYEKL. The CDR3 length is 16 residues. The trim removed 2 bases at V and 6 bases at J, leaving 7 bases unmatched. Here the CDR3 DNA reads TGCGCCAGCAGCCAATCGGCTAGCGGGGGCTTCAATGAGCAGTTCTTC. This codes for CASSQSASGGFNEQFF.

The chain combines TRBV6-6 with TRBJ1-5; D gene ambiguous. Trimming removed 0 bases at V and 1 base at J, with 7 bases between. The germline CDR1 and CDR2 sequences are MNHNY and SVGAGI (reference sequence). CDR3 length: 15 residues. CDR3 coding DNA: TGTGCCAGCAGTTACTCGTGGGAGAGCAATCAGCCCCAGCATTTT. Translated, it gives CASSYSWESNQPQHF.

The chain carries TRBV4-1 and TRBJ2-1; tentative D call: TRBD2 (6 bases). There are 15 residues in the CDR3. With 1 base removed from V and 2 bases from J, the gap between germline ends came to 9 bases. The germline gives CDR1 MGHRA, CDR2 YSYEKL. CDR3 nucleotides: TGCGCCAGCAGCCAAGCGGGGGTTCCCTACAATGAGCAGTTCTTC. Its protein product is CASSQAGVPYNEQFF.

V gene TRBV4-3 combines with J gene TRBJ2-4; 9 nucleotides match TRBD1. The V gene's germline CDR1 is LGHNA and CDR2 YSLEER. V shed 6 bases and J 4 bases; nucleotides not matched to a gene: 7. The CDR3 consists of 15 residues. The DNA for the CDR3 is TGCGCCAGCAGACCAAACGGACAGGGGAAAAACATTCAGTACTTC. It is translated as CASRPNGQGKNIQYF.

The genes are TRBV19 and TRBJ2-7; a possible D gene is TRBD1 (5 bases). V was clipped by 1 base and J by 0 bases, with 16 bases between them. Germline V gene sequence: CDR1 LNHDA, CDR2 SQIVND (reference sequence). CDR3 size: 17 residues. The CDR3 DNA reads as TGTGCCAGTAGTATAGCGTCCTCGGACACCTACTCCTACGAGCAGTACTTC. It encodes CASSIASSDTYSYEQYF.

This clone was seen a handful of times. The chain couples TRBV6-1 to TRBJ1-1; D is unresolved. V was trimmed by 0 bases and J by 4 bases, leaving 12 bases between them. Germline lookup yields CDR1 MNHNS and CDR2 SASEGT. This CDR3 comprises 15 residues. CDR3 DNA: TGTGCCAGCAGTGAAGCTTCCCTCATCGGCACTGAAGCTTTCTTT. It encodes CASSEASLIGTEAFF.

V and J are TRBV11-3 and TRBJ1-5; 8 bases agree with TRBD1. Germline CDR1 is SGHNT and CDR2 is YENEEA. The length of the CDR3 is 14 residues. The V gene end was trimmed by 4 bases and the J gene end by 7 bases; junction bases not matched to a gene: 6. The CDR3 region has the DNA TGTGCCAGCAGCTCTAGACAGGGGAGACAGCCCCAGCATTTT. It yields the protein CASSSRQGRQPQHF.

CDR3 loop: CASSRLSSGVPDTQYF. As DNA, the CDR3 is TGTGCCAGCAGCCGCCTTTCCAGCGGAGTACCAGATACGCAGTATTTT. The gene calls are TRBV11-2 and TRBJ2-3; tentative D call: TRBD2 (5 bases). The CDR3 runs to 16 residues. The germline V gene has CDR1 SGHAT and CDR2 FQNNGV. Trimming took off 5 bases at V and 4 bases at J, with 19 bases between the two ends.

The chain couples TRBV9 to TRBJ1-2; the match to TRBD1 covers 9 bases. The junction had 9 bases not matched to a gene; V was cut back by 4 bases and J by 8 bases. Germline lookup yields CDR1 SGDLS and CDR2 YYNGEE. The CDR3 covers 14 residues. The CDR3 protein is CASSTGGTGNGYTF. DNA for the CDR3: TGTGCCAGCAGCACCGGAGGGACAGGGAACGGCTACACCTTC.

The chain employs TRBV27 and TRBJ1-1; a weak D match, TRBD1 (5 bases). V lost 5 bases and J 4 bases, leaving 14 bases between the germline ends. The CDR3 is 14 amino acids. Germline CDR1 is MNHEY and CDR2 is SMNVEV (reference sequence). As DNA, the CDR3 is TGTGCCAGCAGTCTAAACGGAGGGGTCACTGAAGCTTTCTTT. Translating it yields CASSLNGGVTEAFF.

J is TRBJ2-1 and V is TRBV9; 8 bases line up with TRBD1. The CDR3 totals 19 residues. Germline loops: CDR1 SGDLS, CDR2 YYNGEE. The J segment lost 0 bases and the V segment lost 3 bases, leaving 14 bases of the junction unmatched. In DNA form, the CDR3 reads TGTGCCAGCAGCGACACCATAGAACAGGGGGTCGGCTCCTACAATGAGCAGTTCTTC. Protein: CASSDTIEQGVGSYNEQFF.

This clone has a handful of counts. The V call is TRBV7-2, the J call TRBJ2-3; D ambiguous. CDR1 is SGHTA and CDR2 is FQGNSA in the germline V gene. There are 15 residues in the CDR3. Trimming removed 1 base at V and 2 bases at J, with 10 bases between. The CDR3 sequence is CASSLDQIPTDTQYF. DNA of the CDR3: TGTGCCAGCAGCTTAGATCAGATTCCCACAGATACGCAGTATTTT.

The table lists this clone with a count of one. The chain combines TRBV7-9 with TRBJ1-1; D might be TRBD1 (5 bases). The V end lost 1 base, the J end lost 6 bases, and 9 bases lay between the germline ends. This CDR3 is 13 amino acids long. Germline V gene sequence: CDR1 SEHNR, CDR2 FQNEAQ (reference sequence). The CDR3 sequence is CASSLVGGPEAFF. The CDR3, as DNA: TGTGCCAGCAGCTTAGTGGGGGGACCTGAAGCTTTCTTT.

This clone was observed a handful of times. The CDR3 does not end in the conserved phenylalanine or tryptophan, so this is likely a read error. It is unclear where the CDR3 begins or ends on the DNA, so no DNA is shown, and the CDR3 is as TCRdb lists it. This chain connects TRBV4-3 to TRBJ2-7; the D segment call TRBD1 is taken from the table without a DNA check. With termini counted, the CDR3 has 13 amino acids. Per germline, CDR1 LGHNA and CDR2 YSLEER. CDR3 sequence: CASSQDIGQGVVY.

J is TRBJ1-4 and V is TRBV25-1; D is uncertain. Germline V CDR1 and CDR2: MGHDK, SYGVNS. The length of the CDR3 is 13 residues. V shed 1 base and J shed 4 bases, with 4 bases lying between them. CDR3 DNA sequence: TGTGCCAGCAGTGAATTCGTTAATGAAAAACTGTTTTTT. This translates into CASSEFVNEKLFF.

The V and J genes are TRBV7-3 and TRBJ2-1, with 8 positions matching TRBD2. Per the germline V gene, CDR1 is SGHTA and CDR2 is FQGTGA. The CDR3 is 17 amino acids. J lost 0 bases, V lost 5 bases, and 9 bases had no gene match. CDR3 region: CASSVWEGTSSYNEQFF. Here the CDR3 DNA reads TGTGCCAGCAGCGTATGGGAGGGGACTAGCTCCTACAATGAGCAGTTCTTC.

The V and J genes are TRBV5-4 and TRBJ1-1; 7 bases align to TRBD1. This CDR3 contains 15 residues. The V gene's germline CDR1 is SGHNT and CDR2 YYREEE (reference sequence). The J segment lost 7 bases and the V segment lost 2 bases, leaving 11 bases of the junction unmatched. As DNA, the CDR3 is TGTGCCAGCAGCTTTACCGGGACAGCATTATATGAAGCTTTCTTT. Amino acids: CASSFTGTALYEAFF.

This chain links TRBV7-3 with TRBJ1-1, with D possibly matching TRBD1 (6 bases). V dropped 6 bases and J dropped 2 bases, with 13 bases sitting between them. Per germline, CDR1 SGHTA and CDR2 FQGTGA. The CDR3 length is 14 residues. The CDR3 here is CASRPLGQNTEAFF. In DNA, the CDR3 is TGTGCCAGCAGGCCCTTGGGACAAAACACTGAAGCTTTCTTT.

The chain joins TRBV7-3 to TRBJ1-4; 7 bases align to TRBD1. CDR1 is SGHTA and CDR2 is FQGTGA in the germline V gene. There are 17 residues in the CDR3. The V segment lost 3 bases and the J segment 6 bases; nucleotides outside the gene matches: 13. The CDR3 bases are TGTGCCAGCAGCTTGGGCACCACACAGGGGCCGCATGAAAAACTGTTTTTT. It codes for CASSLGTTQGPHEKLFF.